What follows is one TCR beta chain and its context. The antigen is undetermined. The sample holds other DNA sequences that translate to the same CDR3. This entry comes from a study of cytomegalovirus exposure and HLA in healthy donors. Participants comprised healthy donors of bone marrow. The CDR3 runs to 16 residues. V was cut by 0 bases and J by 2 bases, with 11 bases left in between. The germline gives CDR1 LGHNA, CDR2 YSLEER. Study-wide results and limits: Cytomegalovirus status, reportedly, was diagnosed with high specificity and sensitivity by the classifier. One later analysis reportedly identified an Asian-associated ancestry cluster that showed fewer N-insertions than the approximately 670-donor mean. Immune exposure was documented only through CMV serostatus.

60 Vbeta and 13 Jbeta primers were used in PCR. This table comes from immunoSEQ multiplex PCR, and its TCRdb copy is limited to in-frame clones, with some not included. The sample consists of about 140,000 clones, roughly 75% of them appearing once. V usage is TRBV4-3 and J usage is TRBJ1-3; D is unclear. The specimen sequenced was PBMCs. This receptor was taken from a man in his forties in good health and CMV-seronegative. Here the CDR3 DNA reads TGCGCCAGCAGCCAAGATCGAGCGGGAGCTGGAAACACCATATATTTT. Amino acids: CASSQDRAGAGNTIYF.